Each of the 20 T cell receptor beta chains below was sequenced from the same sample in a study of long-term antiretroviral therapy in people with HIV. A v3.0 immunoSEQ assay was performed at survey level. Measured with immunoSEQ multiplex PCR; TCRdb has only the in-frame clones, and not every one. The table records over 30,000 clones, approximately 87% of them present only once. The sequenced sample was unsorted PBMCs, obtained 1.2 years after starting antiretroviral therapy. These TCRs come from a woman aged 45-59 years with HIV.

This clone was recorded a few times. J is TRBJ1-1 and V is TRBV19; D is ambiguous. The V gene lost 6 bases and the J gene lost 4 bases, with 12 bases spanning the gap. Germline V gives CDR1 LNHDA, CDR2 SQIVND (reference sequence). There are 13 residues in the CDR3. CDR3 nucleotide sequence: TGTGCCAGTAGGCGTGCCAGTGGCACTGAAGCTTTCTTT. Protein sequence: CASRRASGTEAFF.

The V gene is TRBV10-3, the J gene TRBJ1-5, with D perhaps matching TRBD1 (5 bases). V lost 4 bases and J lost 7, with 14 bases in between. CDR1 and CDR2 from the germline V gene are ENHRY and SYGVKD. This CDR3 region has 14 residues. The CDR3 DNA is TGTGCCATCAGTGCCGAGTGGGGGGACCAGCCCCAGCATTTT. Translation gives CAISAEWGDQPQHF.

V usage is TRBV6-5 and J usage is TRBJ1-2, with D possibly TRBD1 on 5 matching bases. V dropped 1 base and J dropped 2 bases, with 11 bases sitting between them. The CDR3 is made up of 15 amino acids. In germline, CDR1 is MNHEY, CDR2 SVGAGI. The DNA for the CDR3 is TGTGCCAGCAGTTACTGGGCGGGGGAGAACTATGGCTACACCTTC. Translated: CASSYWAGENYGYTF.

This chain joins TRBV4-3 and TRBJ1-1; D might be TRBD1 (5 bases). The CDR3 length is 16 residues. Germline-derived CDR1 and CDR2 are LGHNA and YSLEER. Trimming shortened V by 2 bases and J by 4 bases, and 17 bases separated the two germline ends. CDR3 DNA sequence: TGCGCCAGCAGCCAAATAATAGGGGTTGTCGGCACTGAAGCTTTCTTT. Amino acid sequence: CASSQIIGVVGTEAFF.

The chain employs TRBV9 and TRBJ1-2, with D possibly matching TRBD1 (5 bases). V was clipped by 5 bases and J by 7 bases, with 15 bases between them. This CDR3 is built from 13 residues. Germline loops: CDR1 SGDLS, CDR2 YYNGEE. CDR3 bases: TGTGCCAGCAGGGGGGACCGCCGCCTTGGCTACACCTTC. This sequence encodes CASRGDRRLGYTF.

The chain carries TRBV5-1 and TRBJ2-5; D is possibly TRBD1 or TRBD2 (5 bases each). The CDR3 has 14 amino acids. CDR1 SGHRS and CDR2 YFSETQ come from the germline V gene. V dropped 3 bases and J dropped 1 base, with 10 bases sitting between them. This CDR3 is CASSSGRAQETQYF. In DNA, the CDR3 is TGCGCCAGCAGCTCGGGACGGGCCCAAGAGACCCAGTACTTC.

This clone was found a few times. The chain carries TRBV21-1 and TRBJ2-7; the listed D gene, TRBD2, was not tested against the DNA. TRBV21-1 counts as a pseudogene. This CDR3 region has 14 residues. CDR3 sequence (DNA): TGTGCCAGCCCGGGACTAGACTGGGTGTACGAGCAGTACTTC. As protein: CASPGLDWVYEQYF.

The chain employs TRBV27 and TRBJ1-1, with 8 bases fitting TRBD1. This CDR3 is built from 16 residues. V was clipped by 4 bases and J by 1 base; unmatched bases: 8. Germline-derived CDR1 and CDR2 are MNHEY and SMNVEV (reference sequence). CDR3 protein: CASSSLGQGKNTEAFF. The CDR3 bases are TGTGCCAGCAGTTCCCTAGGACAGGGCAAGAACACTGAAGCTTTCTTT.

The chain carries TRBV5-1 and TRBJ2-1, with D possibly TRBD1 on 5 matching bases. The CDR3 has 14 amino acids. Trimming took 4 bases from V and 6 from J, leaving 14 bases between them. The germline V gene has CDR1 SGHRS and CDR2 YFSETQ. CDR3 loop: CASSKTDPTNEQFF. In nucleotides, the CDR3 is TGCGCCAGCAGCAAGACAGACCCTACCAATGAGCAGTTCTTC.

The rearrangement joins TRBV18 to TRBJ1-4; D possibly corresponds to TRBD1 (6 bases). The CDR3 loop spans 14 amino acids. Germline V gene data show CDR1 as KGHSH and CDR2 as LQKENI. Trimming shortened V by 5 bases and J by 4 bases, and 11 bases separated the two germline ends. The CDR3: CASSSDSRNEKLFF. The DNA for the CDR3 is TGTGCCAGCTCATCGGACAGCCGTAATGAAAAACTGTTTTTT.

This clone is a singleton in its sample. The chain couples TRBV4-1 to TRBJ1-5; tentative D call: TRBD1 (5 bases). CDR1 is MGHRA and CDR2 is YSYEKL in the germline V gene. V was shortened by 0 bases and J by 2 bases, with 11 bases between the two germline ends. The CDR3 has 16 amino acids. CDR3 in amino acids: CASSQEQGYGNQPQHF. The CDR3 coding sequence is TGCGCCAGCAGCCAAGAGCAGGGCTACGGCAATCAGCCCCAGCATTTT.

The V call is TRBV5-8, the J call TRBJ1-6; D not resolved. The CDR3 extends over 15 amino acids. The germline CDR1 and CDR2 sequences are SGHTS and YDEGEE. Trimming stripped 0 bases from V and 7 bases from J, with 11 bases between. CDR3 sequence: CASSLGSGYNSPLHF. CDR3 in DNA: TGTGCCAGCAGCTTGGGCAGTGGTTACAATTCACCCCTCCACTTT.

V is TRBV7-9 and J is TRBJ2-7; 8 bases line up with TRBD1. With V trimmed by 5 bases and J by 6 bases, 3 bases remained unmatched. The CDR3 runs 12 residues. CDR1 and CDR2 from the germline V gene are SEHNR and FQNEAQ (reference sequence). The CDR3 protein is CASSRTGTEQYF. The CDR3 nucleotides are TGTGCCAGCAGCAGGACAGGGACCGAGCAGTACTTC. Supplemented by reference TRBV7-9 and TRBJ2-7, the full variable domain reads DTGVSQNPRHKITKRGQNVTFRCDPISEHNRLYWYRQTLGQGPEFLTYFQNEAQLEKSRLLSDRFSAERPKGSFSTLEIQRTEQGDSAMYLCASSRTGTEQYFGPGTRLTVT.

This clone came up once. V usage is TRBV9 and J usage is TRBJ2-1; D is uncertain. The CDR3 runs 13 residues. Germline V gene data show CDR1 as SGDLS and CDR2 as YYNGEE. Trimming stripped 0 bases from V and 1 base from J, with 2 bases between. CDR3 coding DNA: TGTGCCAGCAGCGTAGGGTCCTACAATGAGCAGTTCTTC. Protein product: CASSVGSYNEQFF.

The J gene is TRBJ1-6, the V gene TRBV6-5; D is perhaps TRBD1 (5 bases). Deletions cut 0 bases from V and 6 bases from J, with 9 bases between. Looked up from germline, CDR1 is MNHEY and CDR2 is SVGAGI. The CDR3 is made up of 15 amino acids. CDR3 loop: CASSYSQGANSPLHF. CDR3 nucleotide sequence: TGTGCCAGCAGTTACTCGCAGGGAGCTAATTCACCCCTCCACTTT.

This CDR3 reads CSVAGTGSLYTEAFF. The CDR3 region has the DNA TGCAGCGTGGCGGGGACAGGGTCTTTGTACACTGAAGCTTTCTTT. V usage is TRBV29-1 and J usage is TRBJ1-1; the match to TRBD1 covers 9 bases. This CDR3 region has 15 residues. CDR1 is SQVTM and CDR2 is ANQGSEA in the germline V gene. The V gene end was trimmed by 6 bases and the J gene end by 3 bases; junction bases not matched to a gene: 11.

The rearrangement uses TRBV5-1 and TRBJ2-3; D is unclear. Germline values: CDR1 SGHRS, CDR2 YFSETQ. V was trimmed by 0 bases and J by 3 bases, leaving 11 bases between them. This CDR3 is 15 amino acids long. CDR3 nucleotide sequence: TGCGCCAGCAGCTTGGACAGAGTCCAAACAGATACGCAGTATTTT. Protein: CASSLDRVQTDTQYF.

The DNA for the CDR3 is TGTGCCAGCAGTAGGGACAGGCAAAATTCACCCCTCCACTTT. Amino acid sequence: CASSRDRQNSPLHF. This chain links TRBV27 with TRBJ1-6, with TRBD1 matching over 8 bases. The CDR3 has 14 amino acids. Germline assignment: CDR1 MNHEY and CDR2 SMNVEV (reference sequence). The V segment lost 5 bases and the J segment 7 bases; nucleotides outside the gene matches: 4.

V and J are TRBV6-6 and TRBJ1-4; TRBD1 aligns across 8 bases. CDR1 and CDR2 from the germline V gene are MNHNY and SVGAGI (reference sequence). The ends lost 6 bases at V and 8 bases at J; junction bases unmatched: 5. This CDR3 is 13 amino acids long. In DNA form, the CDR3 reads TGTGCCAGCAGGCTGACAGGGGAGGAAAAACTGTTTTTT. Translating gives CASRLTGEEKLFF.

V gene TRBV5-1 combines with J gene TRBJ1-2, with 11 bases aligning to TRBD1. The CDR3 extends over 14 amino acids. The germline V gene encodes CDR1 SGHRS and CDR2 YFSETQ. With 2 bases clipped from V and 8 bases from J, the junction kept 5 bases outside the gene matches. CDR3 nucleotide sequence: TGCGCCAGCAGCTTCGGACAGGGGGCCGGGGGCTACACCTTC. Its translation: CASSFGQGAGGYTF.